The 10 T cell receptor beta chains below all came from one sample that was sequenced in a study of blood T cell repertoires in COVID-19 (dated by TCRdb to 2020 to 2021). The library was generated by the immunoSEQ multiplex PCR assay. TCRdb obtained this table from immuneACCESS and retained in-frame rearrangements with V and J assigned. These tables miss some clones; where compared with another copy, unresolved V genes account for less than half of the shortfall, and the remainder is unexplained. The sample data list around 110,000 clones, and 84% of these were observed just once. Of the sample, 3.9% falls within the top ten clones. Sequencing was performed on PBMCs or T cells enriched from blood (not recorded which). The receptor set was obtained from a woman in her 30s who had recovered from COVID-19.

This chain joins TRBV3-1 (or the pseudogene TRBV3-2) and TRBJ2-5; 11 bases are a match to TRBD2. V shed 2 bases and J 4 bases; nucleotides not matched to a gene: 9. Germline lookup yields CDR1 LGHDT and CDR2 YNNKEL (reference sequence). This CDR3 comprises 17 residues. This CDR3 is CASSQLGLAGVGETQYF. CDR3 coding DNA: TGTGCCAGCAGCCAACTAGGACTAGCGGGTGTTGGAGAGACCCAGTACTTC.

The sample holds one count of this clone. DNA of the CDR3: TGCAGCGTTGCAAGCGGCGGCGGCTTCGAAAAACTGTTTTTT. Translation gives CSVASGGGFEKLFF. This chain uses TRBV29-1 with TRBJ1-4; D ambiguous. Trimming took 4 bases from V and 8 from J, leaving 17 bases between them. The length of the CDR3 is 14 residues. From germline, CDR1 is SQVTM and CDR2 ANQGSEA. Full variable domain (rest looked up from reference TRBV29-1 and TRBJ1-4): SAVISQKPSRDICQRGTSLTIQCQVDSQVTMMFWYRQQPGQSLTLIATANQGSEATYESGFVIDKFPISRPNLTFSTLTVSNMSPEDSSIYLCSVASGGGFEKLFFGSGTQLSVL.

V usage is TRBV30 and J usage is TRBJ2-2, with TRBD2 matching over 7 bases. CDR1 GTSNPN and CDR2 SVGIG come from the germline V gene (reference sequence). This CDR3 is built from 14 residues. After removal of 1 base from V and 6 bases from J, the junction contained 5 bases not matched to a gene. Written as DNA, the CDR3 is TGTGCCTGGAGTGGGGGAGGGAGTCCCGGGGAGCTGTTTTTT. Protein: CAWSGGGSPGELFF.

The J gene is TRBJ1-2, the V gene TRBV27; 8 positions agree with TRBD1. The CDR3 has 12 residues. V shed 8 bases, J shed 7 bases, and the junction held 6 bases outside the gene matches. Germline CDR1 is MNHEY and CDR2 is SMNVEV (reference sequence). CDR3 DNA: TGTGCCAGCGGCCGGCAGGGGGCTGGCTACACCTTC. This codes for CASGRQGAGYTF.

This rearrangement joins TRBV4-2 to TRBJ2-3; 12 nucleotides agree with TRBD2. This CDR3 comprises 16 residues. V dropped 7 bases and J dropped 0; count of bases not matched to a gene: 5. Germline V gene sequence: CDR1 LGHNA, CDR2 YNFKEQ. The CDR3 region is CASNLAGGPSTDTQYF. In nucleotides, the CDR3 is TGTGCCAGCAATCTAGCGGGAGGGCCTAGCACAGATACGCAGTATTTT.

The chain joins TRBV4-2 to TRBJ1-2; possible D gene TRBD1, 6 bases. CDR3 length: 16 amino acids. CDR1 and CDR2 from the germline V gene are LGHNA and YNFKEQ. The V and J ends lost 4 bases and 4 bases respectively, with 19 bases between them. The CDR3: CASSPDRGGFSYGYTF. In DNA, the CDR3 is TGTGCCAGCAGCCCAGATCGGGGGGGCTTCTCCTATGGCTACACCTTC.

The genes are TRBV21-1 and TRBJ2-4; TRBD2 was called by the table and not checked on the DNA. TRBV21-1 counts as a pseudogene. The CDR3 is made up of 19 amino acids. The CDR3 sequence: CASSKGQRLSGLAKNIQYF. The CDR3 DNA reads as TGTGCCAGCAGCAAGGGCCAGAGGTTGAGCGGGCTAGCCAAAAACATTCAGTACTTC.

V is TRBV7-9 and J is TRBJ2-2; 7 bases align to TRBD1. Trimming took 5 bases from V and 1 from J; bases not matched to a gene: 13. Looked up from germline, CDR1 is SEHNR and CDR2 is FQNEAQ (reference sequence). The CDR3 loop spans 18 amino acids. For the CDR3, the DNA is TGTGCCAGCAGCCTTCTGACAGGGAATATACTGAACACCGGGGAGCTGTTTTTT. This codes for CASSLLTGNILNTGELFF.

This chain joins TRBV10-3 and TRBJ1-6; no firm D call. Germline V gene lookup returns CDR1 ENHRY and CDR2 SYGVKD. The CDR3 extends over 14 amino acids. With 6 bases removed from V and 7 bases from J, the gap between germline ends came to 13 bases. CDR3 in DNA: TGTGCCATCAGCCCACTAGGCGGCAATTCACCCCTCCACTTT. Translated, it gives CAISPLGGNSPLHF.

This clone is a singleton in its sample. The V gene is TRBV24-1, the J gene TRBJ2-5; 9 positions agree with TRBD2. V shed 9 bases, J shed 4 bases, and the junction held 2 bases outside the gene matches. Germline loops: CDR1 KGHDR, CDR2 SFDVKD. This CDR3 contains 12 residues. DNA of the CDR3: TGTGCCACCGCGGGACTAGCAGAGACCCAGTACTTC. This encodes CATAGLAETQYF.